A selection of T cell receptor beta chains follows, all from one sample in a study of graft-versus-host responses after intestinal transplantation. These receptors have no identified antigens. Method: immunoSEQ multiplex PCR; TCRdb's copy keeps in-frame clones and lacks some. The sample gives 50,000 to 80,000 clones, roughly 90% of which show up once; 1.7% is in the top ten. The material was unstimulated CD8+ T cells sorted from spleen or lymph node cells, obtained before transplant. These receptor sequences come from a human donor who was the organ donor for an intestinal transplant. Each CDR3 is given with its conserved first and last residue. A D gene is named only where the DNA matches it firmly. Clone sizes are given selectively: once, few, many, or a class where the clone is expanded.

TRBJ2-1 | TRBD2 | . | TRBV18 | CASSPRIGLAGDYNEQFF | TGTGCCAGCTCACCCAGAATCGGACTAGCGGGAGATTACAATGAGCAGTTCTTC
TRBJ1-1 | TRBD1 | . | TRBV2 | CASSEVGDRGAHSTEAFF | TGTGCCAGCAGTGAAGTCGGGGACAGGGGTGCGCATAGCACTGAAGCTTTCTTT
TRBJ2-7 | TRBD1 | . | TRBV7-9 | CASSNRDRVSYEQYF | TGTGCCAGCAGCAACCGGGACAGGGTATCCTACGAGCAGTACTTC
TRBJ1-5 | TRBD1 | . | TRBV6-1 | CASSGTGVGGYSNQPQHF | TGTGCCAGCAGTGGGACAGGAGTAGGGGGGTATAGCAATCAGCCCCAGCATTTT
TRBJ2-1 | . | . | TRBV5-5 | CASSPPPSYNEQFF | TGTGCCAGCAGCCCCCCTCCCAGCTACAATGAGCAGTTCTTC
TRBJ1-1 | TRBD1 | few | TRBV28 | CASSPFRDRGRFVGEAFF | TGTGCCAGCAGTCCCTTTAGGGACAGGGGGCGTTTCGTTGGGGAAGCTTTCTTT
TRBJ1-5 | TRBD1 | . | TRBV7-9 | CASSQGQGNQPQHF | TGTGCCAGCAGTCAGGGACAGGGCAATCAGCCCCAGCATTTT
TRBJ2-7 | . | . | TRBV4-1 | CASSQDYTNDYVRQYF | TGCGCCAGCAGCCAAGATTACACTAACGACTACGTTAGGCAGTACTTC
TRBJ2-7 | . | . | TRBV20-1 | CSAFNYEQYF | TGCAGTGCCTTTAACTACGAGCAGTACTTC
TRBJ2-4 | TRBD2 | . | TRBV27 | CASSLKGGRASYIQYF | TGTGCCAGCAGTTTAAAGGGCGGGAGGGCCTCGTACATTCAGTACTTC
TRBJ2-7 | . | once | TRBV18 | CASSEGGGTYEQYF | TGTGCCAGCTCAGAAGGGGGGGGGACCTACGAGCAGTACTTC
TRBJ2-1 | TRBD2 | once | TRBV28 | CASSLLAGNYNEQFF | TGTGCCAGCAGTTTATTAGCGGGTAACTACAATGAGCAGTTCTTC
TRBJ2-7 | . | once | TRBV28 | CASSLAVTTPYEQYF | TGTGCCAGCAGTTTGGCCGTGACGACTCCCTACGAGCAGTACTTC
TRBJ2-7 | . | . | TRBV7-2 | CASSLPPADLYEQYF | TGTGCCAGCAGCTTACCCCCAGCAGACTTATACGAGCAGTACTTC
TRBJ2-1 | TRBD2 | . | TRBV5-6 | CASSLGGTSPYNEQFF | TGTGCCAGCAGCTTGGGTGGGACTAGCCCCTACAATGAGCAGTTCTTC
TRBJ1-4 | . | . | TRBV6-5 | CASSYSGGVGEKLFF | TGTGCCAGCAGTTACTCGGGAGGGGTGGGTGAAAAACTGTTTTTT
TRBJ2-1 | TRBD2 | . | TRBV29-1 | CSVLAGGPVEQFF | TGCAGCGTTCTAGCGGGAGGGCCCGTTGAGCAGTTCTTC
TRBJ2-7 | TRBD2 | . | TRBV29-1 | CSVRGTSGRGAYEQYF | TGCAGCGTGCGGGGGACTAGCGGGAGAGGTGCCTACGAGCAGTACTTC
TRBJ1-5 | TRBD1 | . | TRBV18 | CASSPDTISDRGDMPQHF | TGTGCCAGCTCACCCGACACAATCTCAGACAGGGGGGATATGCCCCAGCATTTT
TRBJ2-7 | . | few | TRBV27 | CASSFGRGYYEQYF | TGTGCCAGCAGTTTCGGTCGAGGGTACTACGAGCAGTACTTC
TRBJ2-7 | TRBD1 | . | TRBV5-6 | CASSAGQGYEQYF | TGTGCCAGCAGCGCGGGACAGGGCTACGAGCAGTACTTC
TRBJ2-3 | . | . | TRBV5-4 | CASSPVPGGGPDTQYF | TGTGCCAGCAGCCCCGTTCCGGGGGGCGGCCCAGATACGCAGTATTTT
TRBJ2-7 | . | . | TRBV5-1 | CASSLGDRYFYEQYF | TGCGCCAGCAGCTTGGGTGACAGGTACTTCTACGAGCAGTACTTC
TRBJ2-2 | . | . | TRBV28 | CASSRTDSNTGELFF | TGTGCCAGCAGTCGGACAGATTCTAACACCGGGGAGCTGTTTTTT
TRBJ2-3 | TRBD1 | once | TRBV30 | CAWTGGSTDTQYF | TGTGCCTGGACAGGGGGCAGCACAGATACGCAGTATTTT
TRBJ2-1 | TRBD2 | . | TRBV27 | CASSYSSGNEQFF | TGTGCCAGCAGTTACTCTAGCGGCAATGAGCAGTTCTTC
TRBJ2-1 | TRBD2 | . | TRBV18 | CASSPPLKSGSRSSYNEQFF | TGTGCCAGCTCACCACCGCTAAAAAGCGGGAGCAGGAGCTCCTACAATGAGCAGTTCTTC
TRBJ2-5 | TRBD1 | . | TRBV9 | CASSVQDRLQETQYF | TGTGCCAGCAGCGTTCAGGACAGGCTCCAAGAGACCCAGTACTTC
TRBJ1-2 | . | once | TRBV13 | CASSCDIHGYTF | TGTGCCAGCAGCTGCGACATCCATGGCTACACCTTC
TRBJ2-1 | TRBD2 | . | TRBV6-5 | CASSYAGTSSYNEQFF | TGTGCCAGCAGTTACGCCGGGACTAGCAGTTACAATGAGCAGTTCTTC